The next 11 T cell receptor beta chains were all read from a single sample in a study of regulatory T cells. Primers: 52 TRBV forward and 13 TRBJ reverse. TCRdb's copy holds only in-frame clones and misses some; the assay was immunoSEQ multiplex PCR. The top ten hold 3.5% to 4% of the sample, which has just over 20,000 clones, 90% to 95% seen once. The specimen was CD8+ T cells sorted from blood. All receptors derive from a child aged 2 to 9 with CD3G deficiency.

This rearrangement joins TRBV11-2 to TRBJ2-7, with no clear D. CDR3 size: 13 residues. V was trimmed by 5 bases and J by 3 bases, leaving 11 bases between them. The germline V gene encodes CDR1 SGHAT and CDR2 FQNNGV. CDR3 nucleotide sequence: TGTGCCAGCAGCCTCCTTCCTATCTACGAGCAGTACTTC. Translating gives CASSLLPIYEQYF.

For the CDR3, the DNA is TGTGCCAGCAGCCAACAGGTTCAGCGCTACACCTTC. This encodes CASSQQVQRYTF. The rearrangement links TRBV6-5 to TRBJ1-2, with D possibly matching TRBD1 (5 bases). V was shortened by 6 bases and J by 9 bases, with 14 bases between the two germline ends. This CDR3 spans 12 amino acids. The germline V gene has CDR1 MNHEY and CDR2 SVGAGI.

The V gene is TRBV7-8, the J gene TRBJ2-1, with TRBD2 identical over 8 bases. V was clipped by 1 base and J by 4 bases; unmatched bases: 3. Germline values: CDR1 SGHVS, CDR2 FQNEAQ. This CDR3 contains 15 residues. Written as DNA, the CDR3 is TGTGCCAGCAGCTTAGGAGCGGGGGTGTACAATGAGCAGTTCTTC. This sequence encodes CASSLGAGVYNEQFF.

The chain uses TRBV28 and TRBJ2-7; perhaps TRBD1 as D (5 bases). V was pared by 3 bases and J by 1 base, with 13 bases between. Germline V gene lookup returns CDR1 MDHEN and CDR2 SYDVKM. The CDR3 length is 15 residues. The CDR3 DNA reads as TGTGCCAGCAGTTTCTCGGTTTCAGGGTCCTACGAGCAGTACTTC. Its protein product is CASSFSVSGSYEQYF.

V and J are TRBV6-1 and TRBJ2-1; D is undetermined. Deletions cut 7 bases from V and 2 bases from J, with 9 bases between. Germline values: CDR1 MNHNS, CDR2 SASEGT. The CDR3 contains 13 residues. The CDR3 reads CASIGVTYNEQFF. The CDR3 DNA follows: TGTGCCAGCATCGGAGTTACCTACAATGAGCAGTTCTTC.

The V and J genes are TRBV30 and TRBJ2-3; D possibly matches TRBD1 or TRBD2 (5 bases each). Trimming removed 5 bases at V and 4 bases at J, with 19 bases between. CDR3 length: 15 residues. The V gene's germline CDR1 is GTSNPN and CDR2 SVGIG (reference sequence). In DNA form, the CDR3 reads TGTGCCTGGTCCGGGGCTCCTGATTACTCAGATACGCAGTATTTT. It translates to CAWSGAPDYSDTQYF.

V and J are TRBV11-2 and TRBJ2-1, with 9 bases aligning to TRBD2. Germline CDR1 is SGHAT and CDR2 is FQNNGV. With 5 bases clipped from V and 4 bases from J, the junction kept 9 bases outside the gene matches. The CDR3 spans 16 residues. The CDR3 here is CASSRLAGVKYNEQFF. The CDR3 nucleotides are TGTGCCAGCAGCAGATTAGCGGGGGTAAAGTACAATGAGCAGTTCTTC.

The chain employs TRBV6-1 and TRBJ2-1, with a weak D call TRBD2 (6 bases). The CDR3 has 13 residues. V lost 8 bases and J 3 bases, leaving 11 bases between the germline ends. Germline V gene lookup returns CDR1 MNHNS and CDR2 SASEGT. The CDR3 loop is CASSGTLYNEQFF. CDR3 bases: TGTGCCAGCTCCGGGACTCTCTACAATGAGCAGTTCTTC.

V gene TRBV10-2 combines with J gene TRBJ2-1; D tentatively reads TRBD1 or TRBD2 (5 bases each). The V end lost 3 bases, the J end lost 12 bases, and 12 bases lay between the germline ends. Looked up from germline, CDR1 is WSHSY and CDR2 is SAAADI. CDR3 length equals 12 residues. The CDR3 sequence: CASSELGGGQFF. The CDR3 DNA sequence: TGCGCCAGCAGTGAATTGGGTGGGGGGCAGTTCTTC.

This clone was observed a handful of times. The CDR3 coding sequence is TGTGCCAGCAGTGAAATGGGATCAACCTACGAGCAGTACTTC. This encodes CASSEMGSTYEQYF. The chain combines TRBV6-1 with TRBJ2-7; no reliable D call. This CDR3 contains 14 residues. CDR1 is MNHNS and CDR2 is SASEGT in the germline V gene. The ends were cut back, 2 bases at V and 2 bases at J, with 10 bases in the middle.

This CDR3 is CASSLGTSGSLRFF. DNA of the CDR3: TGTGCCAGCAGTTTAGGGACTAGCGGGAGTCTGAGGTTCTTC. The chain couples TRBV28 to TRBJ2-1; 14 bases are a match to TRBD2. The CDR3 has 14 amino acids. Germline assignment: CDR1 MDHEN and CDR2 SYDVKM. V lost 2 bases to trimming and J lost 15 bases; unmatched junction nucleotides: 6.